This T cell receptor (beta chain) was profiled in a study of blood T cells in healthy people across ages. With a J-beta primer mix and a sample-barcoded 5' primer, a second PCR ran roughly 6 to 11 cycles. From the 5' RACE reads, TCRdb called clonotypes with MiXCR, one entry per CDR3 protein. The repertoire holds some 370,000 distinct CDR3 sequences, with approximately 52% as singletons. The receptor was derived from a man between 60 and 75 years old in good health. The specimen sequenced was blood.

CDR3 in DNA: TGTGCCAGCAGCGCGGGACAGGGAAGACCCCGGGGGACAGATACGCAGTATTTT. Its translation is CASSAGQGRPRGTDTQYF. The V call is TRBV9, the J call TRBJ2-3; 9 positions agree with TRBD1. J gave up 3 bases and V 3 bases, and 14 bases lay outside the gene matches. The CDR3 extends over 18 amino acids. Germline V gene data show CDR1 as SGDLS and CDR2 as YYNGEE.